This T cell receptor beta chain was recovered during a study of a mutant IDH1 vaccine in newly diagnosed glioma. The overall study: In weeks 1, 3, 5, 7, 11, 15, 19 and 23, patients were immunized, eight times in all. Treated patients were around 60% male, roughly 40% female, mean age around 40 years. The first vaccination came 4-6 weeks after radiotherapy alone, or with temozolomide cycles. Most had both radiotherapy and temozolomide beforehand; others had only one.

The table came from immunoSEQ multiplex PCR; TCRdb's copy has only in-frame clones and leaves some out. The sample has tens of thousands of clones; 78% are singletons. The time point: week 11, during vaccination. A 20-mer mutant IDH1 peptide at 300 ug was injected subcutaneously with topical imiquimod. CDR3 size: 16 residues. J was trimmed by 3 bases and V by 1 base; bases with no gene match: 9. CDR1 is SQVTM and CDR2 is ANQGSEA in the germline V gene. This clone was picked up one time. The antigen remains undetermined. Material: PBMCs, obtained from a glioma patient whose treatment included an IDH1 peptide vaccine. This clonotype was sampled from a man aged 25 to 40 with glioma. V gene TRBV29-1 combines with J gene TRBJ2-5, with 9 bases aligning to TRBD1. This CDR3 reads CSVEGRGQGEEETQYF. In nucleotides, the CDR3 is TGCAGCGTTGAAGGTCGGGGACAGGGAGAGGAAGAGACCCAGTACTTC.